The 11 T cell receptor beta chains below all came from one sample that was sequenced in a study of blood T cell repertoires in COVID-19 (dated by TCRdb to 2020 to 2022). The method behind the library was the immunoSEQ multiplex PCR assay. Entries here come from immuneACCESS through TCRdb and include only in-frame sequences with V and J called. Some clones fail to appear in such tables; in the studies checked, an unresolved V gene covers under half of the shortfall, and the cause of the remainder is unknown. A total of approximately 110,000 clones appear in this sample, roughly 83% of them only once. The ten largest clones add up to approximately 5.3% of the sample. The specimen sequenced was peripheral blood. The receptors shown here come from a human donor in a cohort sampled during active COVID-19.

The J gene is TRBJ1-2, the V gene TRBV13; TRBD1 is a possible D gene (5 bases). V was shortened by 2 bases and J by 3 bases, with 13 bases between the two germline ends. The CDR3 is 15 amino acids. Germline V lookup: CDR1 PRHDT, CDR2 FYEKMQ (reference sequence). DNA for the CDR3: TGTGCCAGCAGCTTAAGGACACCTCCCCACTATGGCTACACCTTC. Its translation: CASSLRTPPHYGYTF.

The V and J genes are TRBV19 and TRBJ2-7; D possibly corresponds to TRBD2 (5 bases). The germline V and J ends were trimmed by 9 bases and 5 bases, with 20 bases remaining between them. This CDR3 is built from 14 residues. CDR1 LNHDA and CDR2 SQIVND come from the germline V gene (reference sequence). Here the CDR3 DNA reads TGTGCCAGCGGCGCGTATAACCTCGGGGACGAGCAGTACTTC. Its protein is CASGAYNLGDEQYF.

This chain connects TRBV6-5 to TRBJ2-3; D gene unclear. The length of the CDR3 is 14 residues. Germline V gene data show CDR1 as MNHEY and CDR2 as SVGAGI. V gave up 7 bases and J gave up 0 bases, with 11 bases separating them. CDR3: CASTLRSSTDTQYF. CDR3 sequence (DNA): TGTGCCAGCACCCTGCGATCTAGCACAGATACGCAGTATTTT.

CDR3 sequence: CASSLPRDLKTYEQYF. The CDR3 nucleotides are TGTGCCAGCAGCTTACCCCGGGACTTAAAGACCTACGAGCAGTACTTC. The chain joins TRBV7-2 to TRBJ2-7, with D possibly TRBD2 on 6 matching bases. The CDR3 runs to 16 residues. With 2 bases removed from V and 2 bases from J, the gap between germline ends came to 16 bases. Germline V gene lookup returns CDR1 SGHTA and CDR2 FQGNSA.

The V and J genes are TRBV28 and TRBJ1-1; D possibly corresponds to TRBD1 (5 bases). Trimming took off 4 bases at V and 10 bases at J, with 13 bases between the two ends. The CDR3 runs to 12 residues. Germline V gives CDR1 MDHEN, CDR2 SYDVKM. The CDR3 here is CASSWGGGGAFF. The CDR3 region has the DNA TGTGCCAGCAGTTGGGGGGGTGGCGGAGCTTTCTTT.

CDR3 residues: CASSPASGNEQYF. The CDR3 DNA is TGTGCCAGCTCACCCGCCAGCGGGAATGAGCAGTACTTC. The V gene is TRBV18, the J gene TRBJ2-7, with 7 bases matching TRBD2. J was trimmed by 7 bases and V by 3 bases; bases with no gene match: 6. This CDR3 region has 13 residues. Per the germline V gene, CDR1 is KGHSH and CDR2 is LQKENI.

The J gene is TRBJ2-1, the V gene TRBV18; 7 bases line up with TRBD2. The CDR3 sequence is 11 residues long. The germline CDR1 and CDR2 sequences are KGHSH and LQKENI. V dropped 6 bases and J dropped 9; count of bases not matched to a gene: 2. This CDR3 reads CASSSGGEQFF. CDR3 bases: TGTGCCAGCTCGTCGGGGGGTGAGCAGTTCTTC.

This chain uses TRBV28 with TRBJ2-3; TRBD2 matches at 16 bases. The germline V gene encodes CDR1 MDHEN and CDR2 SYDVKM. The V and J ends lost 4 bases and 4 bases, in that order; junction bases with no gene match: 8. The CDR3 has 18 amino acids. The CDR3 DNA is TGTGCCAGCAGTTCCATGGGACTAGCGGGAGGGGGTTCAGATACGCAGTATTTT. Translated: CASSSMGLAGGGSDTQYF.

This rearrangement joins TRBV27 to TRBJ1-5, with 9 bases that match TRBD1. V was pared by 4 bases and J by 3 bases, with 13 bases of the junction left unmatched. CDR1 and CDR2 (germline): MNHEY, SMNVEV (reference sequence). The CDR3 totals 18 residues. For the CDR3, the DNA is TGTGCCAGCAGTTCCAGGACAGGGGACACTCTTACCAATCAGCCCCAGCATTTT. Protein sequence: CASSSRTGDTLTNQPQHF.

The CDR3: CASSDWDSRGTEAFF. The CDR3 coding sequence is TGTGCCAGCAGCGACTGGGACAGCAGAGGGACTGAAGCTTTCTTT. The V gene is TRBV6-2 or TRBV6-3, the J gene TRBJ1-1; TRBD1 matches 7 bases. The length of the CDR3 is 15 residues. Germline-derived CDR1 and CDR2 are MNHEY and SVGEGT. Trimming removed 6 bases from V and 5 bases from J; junction bases left unmatched: 12.

The rearrangement links TRBV4-1 to TRBJ2-7, with a possible D match to TRBD2 (6 bases). Deletions cut 0 bases from V and 5 bases from J, with 26 bases between. Looked up from germline, CDR1 is MGHRA and CDR2 is YSYEKL. CDR3 length equals 19 residues. The CDR3: CASSQDFPRGTVLENEQYF. The CDR3 DNA sequence: TGCGCCAGCAGCCAAGATTTCCCCCGGGGGACCGTCCTTGAAAACGAGCAGTACTTC.